These T cell receptor beta chains were read from a single sample in a study of cytomegalovirus exposure and HLA in healthy donors. The protocol was immunoSEQ multiplex PCR, while the TCRdb copy is restricted to in-frame clones and leaves out a portion. The repertoire holds 150,000 or so clones, with around 79% as singletons. Source material: PBMCs. These receptors were taken from a man between 40 and 49 years old in good health and CMV-seropositive. Both conserved end residues are part of each CDR3. A D gene is named only where the DNA matches it firmly. For some rows the clone size is stated as once, few or many, or as a class when expanded; others skip it.

V,D,J,size,CDR3,DNA
TRBV11-2,.,TRBJ2-5,.,CASSQQGIAGETQYF,TGTGCCAGCAGCCAACAGGGGATCGCGGGGGAGACCCAGTACTTC
TRBV6-4,.,TRBJ1-1,.,CASSAQQLMNTEAFF,TGTGCCAGCAGTGCCCAACAGCTCATGAACACTGAAGCTTTCTTT
TRBV7-9,.,TRBJ1-1,.,CSSSFSPSSGGTEAFF,TGTTCCAGCAGCTTTAGCCCGTCGTCTGGTGGCACTGAAGCTTTCTTT
TRBV27,TRBD2,TRBJ2-7,.,CASSRTSAIYEQYF,TGTGCCAGCAGCCGGACTAGCGCCATATACGAGCAGTACTTC
TRBV2,TRBD2,TRBJ2-3,.,CASRLAANTDTQYF,TGTGCCAGCAGACTAGCGGCGAACACAGATACGCAGTATTTT
TRBV4-1,.,TRBJ1-2,.,CASSPATPVYGYTF,TGCGCCAGCAGCCCCGCAACACCCGTCTATGGCTACACCTTC
TRBV6-4,TRBD2,TRBJ2-3,few,CASSDGAGGPGDTQYF,TGTGCCAGCAGTGACGGGGCGGGAGGGCCCGGAGATACGCAGTATTTT
TRBV6-1,TRBD2,TRBJ2-5,.,CASSEGSSGRRGTQYF,TGTGCCAGCAGTGAAGGTAGTAGCGGGAGGAGAGGGACCCAGTACTTC
TRBV2,TRBD2,TRBJ2-7,.,CASTTSGRAGEQYF,TGTGCCAGCACTACTAGCGGGAGGGCGGGTGAGCAGTACTTC
TRBV7-6,.,TRBJ1-1,.,CASSPAPRDTEAFF,TGTGCCAGCAGCCCAGCGCCACGAGACACTGAAGCTTTCTTT
TRBV11-3,.,TRBJ2-2,once,CASSGQFTGELFF,TGTGCCAGCAGTGGACAGTTCACCGGGGAGCTGTTTTTT
TRBV5-1,TRBD2,TRBJ2-1,.,CASSPGLAGGLEQFF,TGCGCCAGCAGCCCGGGACTAGCGGGAGGGCTTGAGCAGTTCTTC
TRBV5-4,TRBD1,TRBJ2-2,.,CASRPIDRDGDGELFF,TGTGCCAGCAGACCGATAGACAGGGATGGGGACGGGGAGCTGTTTTTT
TRBV29-1,TRBD1,TRBJ2-3,.,CSARTGLSTDTQYF,TGCAGCGCGCGGACAGGGCTTAGCACAGATACGCAGTATTTT
TRBV27,TRBD1,TRBJ1-2,.,CASSHGQGAGGYTF,TGTGCCAGCAGTCACGGACAGGGGGCGGGGGGCTACACCTTC
TRBV27,TRBD2,TRBJ2-5,.,CASRGASGNQETQYF,TGTGCCAGCAGGGGCGCTAGCGGGAACCAAGAGACCCAGTACTTC
TRBV5-1,.,TRBJ2-1,.,CASSLATTRSNEQFF,TGCGCCAGCAGCTTGGCCACTACTAGAAGCAATGAGCAGTTCTTC
TRBV28,.,TRBJ1-3,.,CATMLRDTGNTIYF,TGTGCCACCATGCTACGGGACACTGGAAACACCATATATTTT
TRBV6-5,TRBD1,TRBJ1-5,many,CASRDGQGLGQPQHF,TGTGCCAGCAGAGACGGACAGGGATTAGGTCAGCCCCAGCATTTT
TRBV7-8,TRBD1,TRBJ1-4,.,CASSPHGDRGYEKLFF,TGTGCCAGCAGCCCACACGGGGACAGGGGCTACGAAAAACTGTTTTTT
TRBV27,TRBD2,TRBJ2-5,.,CASSTGLADGETQYF,TGTGCCAGCAGTACGGGACTAGCGGACGGGGAGACCCAGTACTTC
TRBV15,.,TRBJ2-1,.,CATSRESWRKGQFF,TGTGCCACCAGCAGAGAATCCTGGAGAAAAGGGCAGTTCTTC
TRBV7-9,TRBD2,TRBJ2-4,.,CASSATSGRPVYF,TGTGCCAGCAGCGCGACTAGCGGGAGGCCGGTGTACTTC
TRBV7-2,.,TRBJ2-5,few,CASSNRDTVETQYF,TGTGCCAGCAGCAACAGGGACACGGTAGAGACCCAGTACTTC
TRBV28,.,TRBJ1-4,.,CASSLGGQEKLFF,TGTGCCAGCAGTTTGGGGGGTCAAGAAAAACTGTTTTTT
TRBV29-1,TRBD1,TRBJ1-5,.,CSVATGGGNQPQHF,TGCAGCGTAGCCACAGGGGGGGGCAATCAGCCCCAGCATTTT
TRBV19,TRBD2,TRBJ2-3,few,CASSKTSGADTQYF,TGTGCCAGTAGTAAAACTAGCGGGGCAGATACGCAGTATTTT
TRBV19,TRBD1,TRBJ1-5,.,CASSIAGQGSQPQHF,TGTGCCAGTAGTATTGCAGGACAGGGAAGTCAGCCCCAGCATTTT
TRBV10-3,.,TRBJ1-2,.,CAISDDSAVYGYTF,TGTGCCATCAGTGATGACAGCGCGGTCTATGGCTACACCTTC
TRBV6-5,.,TRBJ1-3,.,CASTNYGGGNTIYF,TGTGCCAGCACCAACTATGGAGGGGGAAACACCATATATTTT
TRBV30,.,TRBJ1-2,.,CAWSTLGRGYTF,TGTGCCTGGAGTACGTTGGGGCGGGGCTACACCTTC
TRBV2,.,TRBJ2-1,.,CASSELVADYNEQFF,TGTGCCAGCAGTGAGTTGGTAGCCGACTACAATGAGCAGTTCTTC
TRBV19,TRBD2,TRBJ2-7,.,CASSTPSGPYEQYF,TGTGCCAGTAGTACCCCTAGCGGTCCCTACGAGCAGTACTTC